This T cell receptor beta chain was found in a study of tumor and adjacent non-tumor tissue in lung cancer. Study as a whole: Aged about 30 to 85 years, patients included 10 men and five or six women with stage I to III disease. On average, productive TCRbeta reads reached about 4.4 million per sample.

TCRbeta libraries were built with three rounds of nested PCR, modified from ARM-PCR. TCRdb itself ran the multiplex PCR reads through MiXCR, one entry per CDR3 protein. The repertoire includes under 150,000 distinct CDR3 sequences, about 71% of them detected once, and 15% to 20% sits in the top ten. This sample's RNA came from whole unsorted tissue. Details on this clonotype: The target antigen is unknown.

Whole-study findings and limits: Tumor repertoires had a smaller top 100 clone share than normal lung.

Germline values: CDR1 MGHRA, CDR2 YSYEKL. V lost 4 bases, J lost 5 bases, and 4 bases stayed unmatched. This CDR3 spans 15 amino acids. Sequencing used lung tumor tissue. The chain has TRBV4-1 and TRBJ2-2, with 10 bases lining up with TRBD1. This TCR came from a man aged 55 to 70 with small cell lung cancer. This CDR3 is CASSRTGGYTGELFF. The CDR3 bases are TGCGCCAGCAGCCGGACAGGGGGATATACCGGGGAGCTGTTTTTT.